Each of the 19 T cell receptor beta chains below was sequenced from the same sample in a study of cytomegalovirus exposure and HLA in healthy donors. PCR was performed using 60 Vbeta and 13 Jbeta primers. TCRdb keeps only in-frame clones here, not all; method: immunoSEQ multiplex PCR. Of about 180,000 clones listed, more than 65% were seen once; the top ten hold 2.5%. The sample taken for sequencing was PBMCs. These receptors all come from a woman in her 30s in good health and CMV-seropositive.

CDR3 coding DNA: TGTGCCAGTAATAGAGAGAGGTTACAGCCCCAGCATTTT. Translation: CASNRERLQPQHF. The chain recombines TRBV19 with TRBJ1-5; D gene ambiguous. Germline CDR1 and CDR2: LNHDA and SQIVND (reference sequence). This CDR3 spans 13 amino acids. V was clipped by 7 bases and J by 7 bases, with 14 bases between them.

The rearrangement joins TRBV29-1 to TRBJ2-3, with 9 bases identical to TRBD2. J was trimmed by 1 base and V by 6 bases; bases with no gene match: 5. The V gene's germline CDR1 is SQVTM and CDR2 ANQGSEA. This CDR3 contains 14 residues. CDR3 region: CSVERGARTDTQYF. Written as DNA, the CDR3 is TGCAGCGTGGAGCGGGGGGCTCGCACAGATACGCAGTATTTT.

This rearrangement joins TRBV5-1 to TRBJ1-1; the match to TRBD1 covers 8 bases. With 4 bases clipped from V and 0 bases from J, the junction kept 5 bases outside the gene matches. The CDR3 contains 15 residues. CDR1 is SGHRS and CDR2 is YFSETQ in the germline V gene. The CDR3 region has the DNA TGCGCCAGCAGCCTAGACAGGGGCTTGAACACTGAAGCTTTCTTT. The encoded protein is CASSLDRGLNTEAFF.

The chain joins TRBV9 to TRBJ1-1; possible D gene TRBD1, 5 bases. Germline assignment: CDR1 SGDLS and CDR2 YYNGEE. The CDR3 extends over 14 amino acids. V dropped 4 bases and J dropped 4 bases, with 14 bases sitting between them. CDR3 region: CASSPRRGGTEAFF. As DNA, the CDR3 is TGTGCCAGCAGCCCTAGAAGGGGAGGCACTGAAGCTTTCTTT.

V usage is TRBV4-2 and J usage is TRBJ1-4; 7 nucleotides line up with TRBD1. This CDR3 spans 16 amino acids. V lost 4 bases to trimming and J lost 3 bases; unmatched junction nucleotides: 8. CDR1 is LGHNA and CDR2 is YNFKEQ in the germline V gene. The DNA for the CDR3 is TGTGCCAGCAGCCCATTTCAAACAGGGGCTAATGAAAAACTGTTTTTT. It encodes CASSPFQTGANEKLFF.

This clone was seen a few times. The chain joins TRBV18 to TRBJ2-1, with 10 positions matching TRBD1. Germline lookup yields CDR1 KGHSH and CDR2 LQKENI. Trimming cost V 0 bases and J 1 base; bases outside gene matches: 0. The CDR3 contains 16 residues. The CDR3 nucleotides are TGTGCCAGCTCACCACCGGGACAGGGGTCCTACAATGAGCAGTTCTTC. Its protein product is CASSPPGQGSYNEQFF.

CDR3 sequence: CASSLAWTGDTEQYF. In DNA form, the CDR3 reads TGTGCCAGCAGCTTAGCGTGGACAGGGGATACCGAGCAGTACTTC. This chain joins TRBV7-9 and TRBJ2-7, with TRBD1 matching over 9 bases. The V and J ends lost 0 bases and 6 bases, in that order; junction bases with no gene match: 6. This CDR3 is built from 15 residues. In germline, CDR1 is SEHNR, CDR2 FQNEAQ (reference sequence).

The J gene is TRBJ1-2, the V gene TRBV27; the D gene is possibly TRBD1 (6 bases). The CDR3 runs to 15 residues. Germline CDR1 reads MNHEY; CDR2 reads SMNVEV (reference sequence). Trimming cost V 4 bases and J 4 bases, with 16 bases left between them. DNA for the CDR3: TGTGCCAGCAGTTCGACCCCAGGGGTGGGCTATGGCTACACCTTC. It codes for CASSSTPGVGYGYTF.

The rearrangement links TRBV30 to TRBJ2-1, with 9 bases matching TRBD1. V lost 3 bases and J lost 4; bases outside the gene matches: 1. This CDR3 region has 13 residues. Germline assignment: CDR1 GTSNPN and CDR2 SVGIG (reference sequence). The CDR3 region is CAWRDRGYNEQFF. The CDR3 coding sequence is TGTGCCTGGAGGGACAGGGGTTACAATGAGCAGTTCTTC.

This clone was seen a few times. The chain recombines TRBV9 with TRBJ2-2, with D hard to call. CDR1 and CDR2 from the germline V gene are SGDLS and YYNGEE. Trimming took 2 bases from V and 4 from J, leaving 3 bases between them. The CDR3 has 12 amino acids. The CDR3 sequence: CASSVSTGELFF. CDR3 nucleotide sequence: TGTGCCAGCAGCGTCAGCACCGGGGAGCTGTTTTTT.

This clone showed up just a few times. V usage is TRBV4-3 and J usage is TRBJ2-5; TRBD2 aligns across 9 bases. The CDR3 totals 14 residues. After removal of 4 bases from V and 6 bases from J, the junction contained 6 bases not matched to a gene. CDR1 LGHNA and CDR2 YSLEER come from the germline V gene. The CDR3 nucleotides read TGCGCCAGCAGCCCGGGACTAGCCCTCCAGACCCAGTACTTC. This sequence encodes CASSPGLALQTQYF.

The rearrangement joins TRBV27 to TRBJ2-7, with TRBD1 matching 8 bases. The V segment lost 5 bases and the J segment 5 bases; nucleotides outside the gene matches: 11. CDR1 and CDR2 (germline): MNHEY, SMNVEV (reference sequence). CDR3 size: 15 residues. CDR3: CASSPRAGGFHEQYF. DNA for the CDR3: TGTGCCAGCAGTCCCCGCGCAGGGGGCTTCCACGAGCAGTACTTC.

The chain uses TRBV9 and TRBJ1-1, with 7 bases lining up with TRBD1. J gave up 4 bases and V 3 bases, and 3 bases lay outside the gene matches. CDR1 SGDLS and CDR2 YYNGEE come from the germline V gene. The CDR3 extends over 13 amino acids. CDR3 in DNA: TGTGCCAGCAGCGGAACAGGGGTCACTGAAGCTTTCTTT. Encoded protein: CASSGTGVTEAFF.

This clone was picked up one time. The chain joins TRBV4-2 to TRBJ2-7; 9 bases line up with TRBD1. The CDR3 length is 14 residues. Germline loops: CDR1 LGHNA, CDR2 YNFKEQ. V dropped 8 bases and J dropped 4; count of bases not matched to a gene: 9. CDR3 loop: CASGPGTGSYEQYF. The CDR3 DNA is TGTGCCAGCGGTCCCGGGACAGGGTCATACGAGCAGTACTTC.

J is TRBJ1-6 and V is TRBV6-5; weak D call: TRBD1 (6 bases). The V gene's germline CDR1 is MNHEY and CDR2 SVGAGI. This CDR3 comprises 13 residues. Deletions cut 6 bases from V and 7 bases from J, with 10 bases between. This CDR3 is CASRRGANSPLHF. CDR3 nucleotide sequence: TGTGCCAGCAGGCGGGGGGCGAATTCACCCCTCCACTTT.

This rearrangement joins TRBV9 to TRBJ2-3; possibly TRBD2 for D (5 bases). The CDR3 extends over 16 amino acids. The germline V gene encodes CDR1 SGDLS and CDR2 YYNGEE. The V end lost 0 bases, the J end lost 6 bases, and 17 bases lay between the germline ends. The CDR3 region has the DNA TGTGCCAGCAGCGTAGGTCCCGCGGGTCCTGGCGATACGCAGTATTTT. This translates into CASSVGPAGPGDTQYF.

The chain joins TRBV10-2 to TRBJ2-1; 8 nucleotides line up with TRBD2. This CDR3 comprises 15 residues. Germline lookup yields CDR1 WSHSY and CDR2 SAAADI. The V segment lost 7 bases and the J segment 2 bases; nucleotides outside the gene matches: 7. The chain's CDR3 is CASKTGTRTYNEQFF. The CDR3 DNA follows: TGCGCCAGCAAGACCGGGACTAGAACCTACAATGAGCAGTTCTTC.

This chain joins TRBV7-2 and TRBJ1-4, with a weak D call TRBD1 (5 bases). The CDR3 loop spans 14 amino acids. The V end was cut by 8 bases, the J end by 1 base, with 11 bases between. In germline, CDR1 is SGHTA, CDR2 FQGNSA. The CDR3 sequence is CASRQGQTNEKLFF. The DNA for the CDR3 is TGTGCCAGCCGCCAGGGTCAAACTAATGAAAAACTGTTTTTT.

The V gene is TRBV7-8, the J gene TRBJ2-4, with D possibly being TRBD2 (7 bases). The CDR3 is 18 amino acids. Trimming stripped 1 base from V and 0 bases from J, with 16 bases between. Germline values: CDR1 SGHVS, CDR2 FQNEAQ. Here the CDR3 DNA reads TGTGCCAGCAGCTTAGATGGGGGGGGCGTATTAGCCAAAAACATTCAGTACTTC. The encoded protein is CASSLDGGGVLAKNIQYF.